The rows below give T cell receptor beta chains drawn from one sample of a study of shared clonotypes between healthy human individuals. Clones were sequenced by immunoSEQ multiplex PCR, and TCRdb holds only the in-frame ones, with some missing. Altogether 2 million to 2.5 million clones are present, roughly 95% being singletons, with the ten largest covering around 0.13%. The material sequenced was naive CD4+ T cells sorted from blood. All receptors derive from a man between 18 and 35 years old in good health. Both conserved end residues are part of each CDR3. A D gene is named only where the DNA matches it firmly. Some rows mark clone size as missing; the rest say once, few, many or name a class of expanded clone.

once	NA	TRBJ2-7	TRBV4-3	TGCGCCAGCAGCCAAGACCACTTTGGAGGGTACGAGCAGTACTTC	CASSQDHFGGYEQYF
NA	NA	TRBJ2-1	TRBV5-5	TGTGCCAGCAGCTTGCGAGTGGATGAGCAGTTCTTC	CASSLRVDEQFF
NA	NA	TRBJ1-1	TRBV2	TGTGCCAGCAGTGCAACATGGAACACTGAAGCTTTCTTT	CASSATWNTEAFF
NA	NA	TRBJ1-1	TRBV4-1	TGCGCCAGCAGCCAAGCTGAAGGTCCCGTGAACACTGAAGCTTTCTTT	CASSQAEGPVNTEAFF
NA	NA	TRBJ2-6	TRBV5-4	TGTGCCAGCAGCTTCGCCGAAGCGGGGGCCAACGTCCTGACTTTC	CASSFAEAGANVLTF
NA	TRBD1	TRBJ2-7	TRBV29-1	TGCAGCGGTGGACAGGGTCTAACCTACGAGCAGTACTTC	CSGGQGLTYEQYF
NA	NA	TRBJ1-6	TRBV7-8	TGTGCCAGCAGCTTAGATCAGGGTGGGTCACCCCTCCACTTT	CASSLDQGGSPLHF
NA	NA	TRBJ1-2	TRBV30	TGTGCCTGGAATTCAGGGGACTATGGCTACACCTTC	CAWNSGDYGYTF
NA	NA	TRBJ1-1	TRBV20-1	TGCAGTGCTAGAACACAACTCGTGGCTTTCTTT	CSARTQLVAFF
NA	TRBD1	TRBJ2-2	TRBV7-3	TGTGCCAGCAGCACAGGACAGGGGAACACCGGGGAGCTGTTTTTT	CASSTGQGNTGELFF
NA	NA	TRBJ1-4	TRBV10-3	TGTGCCATCAGTGAGTCCTGGGAGGCAACTGAAAAACTGTTTTTT	CAISESWEATEKLFF
NA	TRBD2	TRBJ2-1	TRBV5-4	TGTGCCAGCAGCTTGGGTGGACTAGCCACGATCAATGAGCAGTTCTTC	CASSLGGLATINEQFF
NA	NA	TRBJ2-7	TRBV11-2	TGTGCCAGCAGCAACAGGGACGAGCAGTACTTC	CASSNRDEQYF
NA	NA	TRBJ2-3	TRBV7-2	TGTGCCAGCAGCTTATTTTTTGGAGGGATTTCAGATACGCAGTATTTT	CASSLFFGGISDTQYF
NA	NA	TRBJ2-5	TRBV7-2	TGTGCCAGCAGCTTTGGGACCGGGACGGCCCAGTACTTC	CASSFGTGTAQYF
NA	TRBD1	TRBJ1-1	TRBV5-4	TGTGCCAGCAGCTCGGACAGGGGGCTTGTGAACACTGAAGCTTTCTTT	CASSSDRGLVNTEAFF
NA	NA	TRBJ2-5	TRBV10-1	TGCGCCACCTCCACCGGCGGGGCCCAAGAGACCCAGTACTTC	CATSTGGAQETQYF
NA	NA	TRBJ2-5	TRBV2	TGTGCCAGCAGAGAACGGGGCGGGGAGACCCAGTACTTC	CASRERGGETQYF
NA	TRBD1	TRBJ1-2	TRBV7-8	TGTGCCAGCAGCTTACCCGGGACAGGCTATGGCTACACCTTC	CASSLPGTGYGYTF
NA	NA	TRBJ1-1	TRBV11-2	TGTGCCAGCAGTGCCTCTCTACACCCAGCTTTCTTT	CASSASLHPAFF
NA	TRBD2	TRBJ2-7	TRBV7-9	TGTGCCAGCAGCCCCTGGACTAGCGGGGAAAAGTACGAGCAGTACTTC	CASSPWTSGEKYEQYF
NA	NA	TRBJ1-5	TRBV4-1	TGCGCCAGCAGCCAAGATCGTGTCAATACTAATCAGCCCCAGCATTTT	CASSQDRVNTNQPQHF
NA	TRBD1	TRBJ1-3	TRBV6-6	TGTGCCAGCAGGCCGACAGGGGGCTCTGGAAACACCATATATTTT	CASRPTGGSGNTIYF
few	NA	TRBJ1-4	TRBV5-1	TGCGCCAGCAGCTTGGGGACAGCGAGCCGTAATGAAAAACTGTTTTTT	CASSLGTASRNEKLFF
NA	NA	TRBJ1-2	TRBV10-3	TGTGCCACCCGAGTCCGGGCTGACAACTATGGCTACACCTTC	CATRVRADNYGYTF
NA	NA	TRBJ2-7	TRBV9	TGTGCCAGCAGCGTAGGAGTCTCGGGACGGGACTACGAGCAGTACTTC	CASSVGVSGRDYEQYF
NA	NA	TRBJ2-5	TRBV7-8	TGTGCCAGCAGCCCCCAGCGGAGCGTTATAGGGGAGACCCAGTACTTC	CASSPQRSVIGETQYF
NA	NA	TRBJ1-1	TRBV5-1	TGCGCCAGCAGCTTGGAGGGTATGAACACTGAAGCTTTCTTT	CASSLEGMNTEAFF
NA	TRBD2	TRBJ2-7	TRBV7-8	TGTGCCAGCAGCTTAAGCCCTAGCGGGAGCCCCTACGAGCAGTACTTC	CASSLSPSGSPYEQYF
NA	NA	TRBJ2-1	TRBV10-3	TGTGCCATCAGTGAAGAGGTTCCCACCGTGAAGAATGAGCAGTTCTTC	CAISEEVPTVKNEQFF
NA	NA	TRBJ2-2	TRBV18	TGTGCCAGCTCACCAAGTGAACGCACCGGGGAGCTGTTTTTT	CASSPSERTGELFF
NA	TRBD2	TRBJ2-7	TRBV28	TGTGCCAGCAGTTTCAGCGGGGGAGGCACCTACGAGCAGTACTTC	CASSFSGGGTYEQYF
NA	NA	TRBJ2-5	TRBV19	TGTGCCAGTAGCCTAGTAGGGGCCTGGGAGACCCAGTACTTC	CASSLVGAWETQYF
NA	NA	TRBJ2-7	TRBV6-5	TGTGCCAGCAGTTACGGGGACACTTACTACGAGCAGTACTTC	CASSYGDTYYEQYF
NA	NA	TRBJ2-7	TRBV5-1	TGCGCCATTCCGAGGGGTGAACCACCCCCGGGGAAGCAGTACTTC	CAIPRGEPPPGKQYF
few	NA	TRBJ1-5	TRBV2	TGTGCCAGCAGAAATAGCAATCAGCCCCAGCATTTT	CASRNSNQPQHF
NA	TRBD2	TRBJ2-4	TRBV7-9	TGTGCCTCCACTCTAGCGGGGGGAAACATTCAGTACTTC	CASTLAGGNIQYF
once	NA	TRBJ2-2	TRBV28	TGTGCCAGCAGGTCCTTACACGGGGGAACCGGGGAGCTGTTTTTT	CASRSLHGGTGELFF
NA	TRBD2	TRBJ2-7	TRBV10-2	TGCGCCAGCAGACTAGCGGGTCTCTACGAGCAGTACTTC	CASRLAGLYEQYF
once	NA	TRBJ2-2	TRBV6-5	TGTGCCAGCAGGGGGGCCATCGGGGAGCTGTTTTTT	CASRGAIGELFF
few	NA	TRBJ1-3	TRBV6-5	TGTGCCAGCAGGCTCACGGGACATGGAAACACCATATATTTT	CASRLTGHGNTIYF
NA	NA	TRBJ1-2	TRBV5-1	TGCGCCAGCAGCGAGAGAGTTAACTATGGCTACACCTTC	CASSERVNYGYTF
NA	NA	TRBJ1-1	TRBV5-1	TGCGCCAGCAGCCCCACCGGGGGGGGGAACACTGAAGCTTTCTTT	CASSPTGGGNTEAFF
NA	NA	TRBJ2-5	TRBV10-1	TGCGCCAGCAGTCCTACCCTGCAAGAGACCCAGTACTTC	CASSPTLQETQYF
NA	TRBD1	TRBJ2-7	TRBV7-2	TGTGCCAGCAGCTTATCATCGGGACAGGGAAGGTACGAGCAGTACTTC	CASSLSSGQGRYEQYF
NA	TRBD1	TRBJ2-1	TRBV10-3	TGTGCCATCAGCCGGGACAGGGGAACCAATGAGCAGTTCTTC	CAISRDRGTNEQFF
NA	NA	TRBJ1-2	TRBV14	TGTGCCAGCAGCCAAGACCTGACAGGAGCGATGCTTGGCTACACCTTC	CASSQDLTGAMLGYTF
NA	NA	TRBJ2-2	TRBV6-5	TGTGCCAGCAGTTATTTATTAGGGACCGGGGAGCTGTTTTTT	CASSYLLGTGELFF
NA	NA	TRBJ1-4	TRBV10-3	TGTGCCATCAGTGCCGACAGCGTTAATGAAAAACTGTTTTTT	CAISADSVNEKLFF
NA	TRBD2	TRBJ2-5	TRBV28	TGTGCCAGCAGTTGGAGGACTAGCGGAGCACGGACCCAGTACTTC	CASSWRTSGARTQYF
NA	TRBD1	TRBJ2-7	TRBV27	TGTGCCAGCAGTACTGGGACAGGGGGACTCTACGAGCAGTACTTC	CASSTGTGGLYEQYF
NA	TRBD1	TRBJ1-2	TRBV15	TGTGCCACCAGCAGAGCCAGGGGGGCCAGCTATGGCTACACCTTC	CATSRARGASYGYTF
NA	TRBD1	TRBJ1-5	TRBV7-8	TGTGCCAGCAGCTTTGGGGACAGTGGGCAGCCCCAGCATTTT	CASSFGDSGQPQHF
NA	TRBD2	TRBJ2-7	TRBV9	TGTGCCAGCAGCGTAGCGGCTAGCGGGGGACTGGGGGAGCAGTACTTC	CASSVAASGGLGEQYF
NA	TRBD1	TRBJ1-6	TRBV4-2	TGTGCCAGCAGCCAAGTAGGACAGGGTTATAATTCACCCCTCCACTTT	CASSQVGQGYNSPLHF
NA	TRBD2	TRBJ2-3	TRBV10-3	TGTGCCTCGGGACTAACGGGGACTAGCACAGATACGCAGTATTTT	CASGLTGTSTDTQYF